A selection of T cell receptor beta chains follows, all from one sample in a study of T cell responses to AZD1222 COVID-19 vaccine. Libraries were prepared by immunoSEQ multiplex PCR; TCRdb keeps only in-frame clonotypes and omits some of them. Recorded for this sample: 150,000 or so clones. The sample consisted of peripheral blood. The receptors originated from an adult in good health. Both conserved end residues are trimmed from each CDR3. Each record gives: J gene, D gene, V gene, CDR3 protein. D genes are given only for firm matches.

TRBJ1-2	TRBD1	TRBV19	ASSIRNRDRGYGYT
TRBJ1-1	NA	TRBV7-2	ASSLRVGADLGAF
TRBJ2-5	NA	TRBV6-6	ASSYGLGSTETQY
TRBJ1-3	NA	TRBV19	ASRITGSSGNTIY
TRBJ2-1	NA	TRBV5-1	ASSASSTGYNEQF
TRBJ1-2	TRBD1	TRBV2	ASSMGQANYGYT
TRBJ1-2	TRBD1	TRBV10-3	AISRDRAPSVHGYT
TRBJ2-3	NA	TRBV4-1	ASSPARSKGSDTQY
TRBJ1-6	NA	TRBV2	ASSEQGTNSPLH
TRBJ2-7	NA	TRBV13	ASSLNSLYEQY
TRBJ1-1	TRBD1	TRBV20-1	SASAEGAGTEAF
TRBJ1-6	NA	TRBV3-1/TRBV3-2	ASSQGHYNSPLH
TRBJ2-3	TRBD2	TRBV5-1	ASSFERGGPDTQY
TRBJ1-2	TRBD1	TRBV5-8	ASSLTGTGSNYGYT
TRBJ2-5	NA	TRBV24-1	ATSDYRPPETQY
TRBJ1-1	NA	TRBV2	ASSGLGAFTEAF
TRBJ1-5	NA	TRBV4-1	ASSPPRGQPQH
TRBJ1-1	NA	TRBV18	ASSESDIMNTEAF
TRBJ1-6	NA	TRBV19	ASSMLRGNSPLH
TRBJ1-2	NA	TRBV12-3/TRBV12-4	ASTQTWRGGYT
TRBJ2-3	TRBD1	TRBV24-1	ATSGLTGGGTDTQY
TRBJ2-7	NA	TRBV5-6	ASIRNWGTSSYEQY
TRBJ2-2	NA	TRBV19	ASSLPSVAGELF
TRBJ2-5	NA	TRBV27	ASSLSALSSGSETQY
TRBJ2-1	NA	TRBV30	AWSGGVPYNEQF
TRBJ1-3	NA	TRBV11-3	ASSPPGLSGNTIY
TRBJ1-1	TRBD1	TRBV6-5	ASIGQGQGHTEAF
TRBJ1-5	NA	TRBV9	ASSVGPSNQPQH
TRBJ2-1	TRBD2	TRBV7-2	ASSLVGTSGGLEQF
TRBJ2-3	NA	TRBV29-1	SVEDWGDRQSTDTQY
TRBJ1-2	NA	TRBV28	ASSFAPLNYGYT
TRBJ1-4	NA	TRBV9	ASSVFGATNEKLF
TRBJ1-1	NA	TRBV11-3	ASSLGEDTEAF
TRBJ2-5	TRBD2	TRBV10-1	ASSSATSGGGETQY
TRBJ1-5	NA	TRBV19	ASSTTGDSNQPQH
TRBJ2-3	NA	TRBV20-1	SARVQSTQY
TRBJ1-6	TRBD1	TRBV5-1	ASSPPGQENSPLH
TRBJ1-3	TRBD1	TRBV7-9	ASSFTQGAGNTIY
TRBJ1-2	NA	TRBV7-2	ASSLGQYYGYT
TRBJ2-2	NA	TRBV18	ASSLRQGAGELF
TRBJ2-1	NA	TRBV18	ASSPVRSSYNEQF
TRBJ2-3	TRBD2	TRBV3-1/TRBV3-2	ASSQWEGIPHTQY
TRBJ2-1	TRBD1	TRBV28	ASSSPARGPYNEQF
TRBJ2-3	TRBD1	TRBV5-6	ASSWRQGAFITDTQY
TRBJ2-7	NA	TRBV6-2/TRBV6-3	ASSPSSSIAGQY
TRBJ2-3	NA	TRBV7-9	ASSLAFTDTQY
TRBJ2-1	NA	TRBV15	ATSPEQGFSYNEQF
TRBJ1-2	NA	TRBV5-1	ASSLGRLCYT
TRBJ1-2	TRBD1	TRBV6-5	ASSLTGGYGYT
TRBJ2-1	NA	TRBV7-3	ASSLGSGGGEQF
TRBJ1-4	NA	TRBV6-5	ASSYNEKLF
TRBJ1-5	NA	TRBV30	AWSVAGLDQPQH
TRBJ2-1	NA	TRBV6-5	ASSRYYNEQF
TRBJ1-1	NA	TRBV7-2	ASSLGGGGLSNTEAF
TRBJ1-6	NA	TRBV7-2	ASSQDSPLH
TRBJ1-1	NA	TRBV27	ASSLSGERFNTEAF
TRBJ2-3	TRBD2	TRBV3-1/TRBV3-2	ASSQLTSGDTQY